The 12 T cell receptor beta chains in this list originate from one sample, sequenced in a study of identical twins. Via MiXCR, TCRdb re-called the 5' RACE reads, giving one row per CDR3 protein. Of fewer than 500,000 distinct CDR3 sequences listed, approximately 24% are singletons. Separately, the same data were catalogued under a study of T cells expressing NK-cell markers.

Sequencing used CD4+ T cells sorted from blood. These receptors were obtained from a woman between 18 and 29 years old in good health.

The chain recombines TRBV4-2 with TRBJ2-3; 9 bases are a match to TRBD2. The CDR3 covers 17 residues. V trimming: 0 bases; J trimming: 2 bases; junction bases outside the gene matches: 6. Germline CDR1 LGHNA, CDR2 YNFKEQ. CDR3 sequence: CASSQDNSGRATDTQYF. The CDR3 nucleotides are TGTGCCAGCAGCCAAGATAATAGCGGGAGAGCCACAGATACGCAGTATTTT.

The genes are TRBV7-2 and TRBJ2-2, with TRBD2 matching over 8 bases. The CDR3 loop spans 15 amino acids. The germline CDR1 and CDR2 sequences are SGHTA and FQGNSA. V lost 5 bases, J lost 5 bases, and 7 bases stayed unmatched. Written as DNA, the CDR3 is TGTGCCAGCAGCCGGCGGGCGGGAGGAACCGGGGAGCTGTTTTTT. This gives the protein CASSRRAGGTGELFF.

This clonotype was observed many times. CDR3 DNA sequence: TGTGCCAGCAGTTTATGGGGTAGTAAGGCTGAAGCTTTCTTT. Protein: CASSLWGSKAEAFF. The chain links TRBV12-3 or TRBV12-4 to TRBJ1-1; D remains ambiguous. The CDR3 has 14 amino acids. Between the trimmed V and J ends, which lost 2 bases and 6 bases, there was a span of 13 bases.

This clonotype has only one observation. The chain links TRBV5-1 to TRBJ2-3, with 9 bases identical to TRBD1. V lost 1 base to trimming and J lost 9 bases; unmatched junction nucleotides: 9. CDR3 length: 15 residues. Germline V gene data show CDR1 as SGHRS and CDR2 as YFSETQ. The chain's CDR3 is CASSLWGQGDGTQYF. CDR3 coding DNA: TGCGCCAGCAGCTTGTGGGGACAGGGAGATGGGACGCAGTATTTT.

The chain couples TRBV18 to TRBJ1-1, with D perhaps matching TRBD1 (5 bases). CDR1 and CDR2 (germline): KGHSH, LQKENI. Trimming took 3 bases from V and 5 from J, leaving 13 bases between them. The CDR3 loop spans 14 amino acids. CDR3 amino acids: CASSPGRAGTEAFF. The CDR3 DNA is TGTGCCAGCTCACCTGGTCGGGCAGGGACTGAAGCTTTCTTT.

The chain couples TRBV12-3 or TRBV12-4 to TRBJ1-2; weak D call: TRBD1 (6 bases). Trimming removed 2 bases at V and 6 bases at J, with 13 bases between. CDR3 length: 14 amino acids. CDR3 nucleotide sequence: TGTGCCAGCAGTTTATCGGTAGGGGGGAATGGCTACACCTTC. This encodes CASSLSVGGNGYTF.

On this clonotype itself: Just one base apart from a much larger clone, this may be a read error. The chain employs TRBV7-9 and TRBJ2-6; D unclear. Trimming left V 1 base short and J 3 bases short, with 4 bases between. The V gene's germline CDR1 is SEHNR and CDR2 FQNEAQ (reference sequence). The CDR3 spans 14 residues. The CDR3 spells CASSLGGGANVLTF. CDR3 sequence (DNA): TGTGCCAGCAGCTTAGGCGGTGGGGCCAACGTCCTGACTTTC.

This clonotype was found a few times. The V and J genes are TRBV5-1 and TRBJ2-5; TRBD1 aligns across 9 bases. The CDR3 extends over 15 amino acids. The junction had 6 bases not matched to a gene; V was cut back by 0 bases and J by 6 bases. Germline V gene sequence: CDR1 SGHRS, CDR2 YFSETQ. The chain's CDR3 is CASSLDRGRGKTQYF. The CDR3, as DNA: TGCGCCAGCAGCTTGGACAGGGGGCGCGGAAAGACCCAGTACTTC.

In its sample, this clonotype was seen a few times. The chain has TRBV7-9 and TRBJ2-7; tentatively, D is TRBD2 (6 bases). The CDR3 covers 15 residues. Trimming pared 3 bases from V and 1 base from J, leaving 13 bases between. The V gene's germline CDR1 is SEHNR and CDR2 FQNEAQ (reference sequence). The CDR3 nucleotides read TGTGCCAGCAGCTTCGGGAGCTTCGGTTCCTACGAGCAGTACTTC. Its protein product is CASSFGSFGSYEQYF.

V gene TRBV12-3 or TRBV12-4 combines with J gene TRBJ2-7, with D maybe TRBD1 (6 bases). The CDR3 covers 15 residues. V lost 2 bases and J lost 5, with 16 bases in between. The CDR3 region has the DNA TGTGCCAGCAGTTTATTAGGCAGGGGTAGGCACGAGCAGTACTTC. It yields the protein CASSLLGRGRHEQYF.

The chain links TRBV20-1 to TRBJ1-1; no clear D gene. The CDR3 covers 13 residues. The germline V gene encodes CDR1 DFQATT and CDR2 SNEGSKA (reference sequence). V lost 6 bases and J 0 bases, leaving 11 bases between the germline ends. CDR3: CSAYHTMNTEAFF. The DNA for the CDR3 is TGCAGTGCATACCACACTATGAACACTGAAGCTTTCTTT.

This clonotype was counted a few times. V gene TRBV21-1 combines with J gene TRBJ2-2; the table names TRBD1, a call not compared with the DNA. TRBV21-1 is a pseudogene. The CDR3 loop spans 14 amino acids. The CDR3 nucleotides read TGTGCCAGCAGCAAAGGGGGCCGTTTCGGGGAGCTGTTTTTT. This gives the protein CASSKGGRFGELFF.